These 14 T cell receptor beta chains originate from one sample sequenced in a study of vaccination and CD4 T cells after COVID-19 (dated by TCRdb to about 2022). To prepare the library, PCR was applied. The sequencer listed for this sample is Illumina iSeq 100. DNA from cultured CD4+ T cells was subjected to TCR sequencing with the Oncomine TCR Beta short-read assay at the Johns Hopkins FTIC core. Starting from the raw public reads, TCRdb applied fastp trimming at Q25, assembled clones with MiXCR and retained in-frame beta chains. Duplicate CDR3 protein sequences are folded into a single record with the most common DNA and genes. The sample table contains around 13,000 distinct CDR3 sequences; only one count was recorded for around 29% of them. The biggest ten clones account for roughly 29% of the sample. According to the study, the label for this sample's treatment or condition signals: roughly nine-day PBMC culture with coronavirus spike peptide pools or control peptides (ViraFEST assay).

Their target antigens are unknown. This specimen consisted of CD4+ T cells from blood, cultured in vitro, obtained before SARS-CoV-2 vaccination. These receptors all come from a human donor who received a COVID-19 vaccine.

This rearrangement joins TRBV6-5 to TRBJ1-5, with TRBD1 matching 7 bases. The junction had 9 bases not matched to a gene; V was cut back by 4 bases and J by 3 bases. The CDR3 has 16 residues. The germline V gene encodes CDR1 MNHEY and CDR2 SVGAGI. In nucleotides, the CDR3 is TGTGCCAGCAGTTTGGGAGGGACAGCTGACAATCAGCCCCAGCATTTT. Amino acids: CASSLGGTADNQPQHF.

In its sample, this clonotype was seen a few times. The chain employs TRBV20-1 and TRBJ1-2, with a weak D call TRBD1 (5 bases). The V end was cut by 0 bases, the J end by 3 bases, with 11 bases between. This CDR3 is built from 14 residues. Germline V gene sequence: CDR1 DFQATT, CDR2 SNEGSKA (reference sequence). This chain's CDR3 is CSARDGGTHYGYTF. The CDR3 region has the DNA TGCAGTGCTAGAGATGGAGGGACCCACTATGGCTACACCTTC.

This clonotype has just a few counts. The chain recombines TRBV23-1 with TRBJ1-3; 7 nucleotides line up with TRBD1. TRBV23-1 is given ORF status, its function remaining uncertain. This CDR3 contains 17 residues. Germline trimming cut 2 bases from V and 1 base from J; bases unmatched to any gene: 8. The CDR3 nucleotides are TGCGCCAGCAGTCAACCACAGGGGATTAGTTCTGGAAACACCATATATTTT. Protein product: CASSQPQGISSGNTIYF.

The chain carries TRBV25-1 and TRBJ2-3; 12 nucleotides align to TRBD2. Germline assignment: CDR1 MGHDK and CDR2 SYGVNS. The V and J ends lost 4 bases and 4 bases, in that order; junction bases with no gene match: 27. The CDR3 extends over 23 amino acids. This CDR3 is CASSGGSYATGTSGQWGSDTQYF. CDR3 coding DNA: TGTGCCAGCAGTGGGGGCAGCTACGCTACCGGGACTAGCGGGCAATGGGGATCAGATACGCAGTATTTT.

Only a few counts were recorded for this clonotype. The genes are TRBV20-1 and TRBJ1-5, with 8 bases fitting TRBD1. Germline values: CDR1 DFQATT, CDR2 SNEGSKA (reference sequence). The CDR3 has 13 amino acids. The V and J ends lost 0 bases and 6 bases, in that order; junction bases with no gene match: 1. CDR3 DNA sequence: TGCAGTGCTAGAGAGACAGGGGTTCAGCCCCAGCATTTT. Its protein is CSARETGVQPQHF.

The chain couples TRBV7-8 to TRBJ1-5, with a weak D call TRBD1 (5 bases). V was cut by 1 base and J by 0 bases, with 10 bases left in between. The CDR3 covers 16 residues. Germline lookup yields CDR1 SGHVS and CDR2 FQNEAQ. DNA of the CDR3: TGTGCCAGCAGCTTAGACGACAGAACTAGCAATCAGCCCCAGCATTTT. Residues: CASSLDDRTSNQPQHF.

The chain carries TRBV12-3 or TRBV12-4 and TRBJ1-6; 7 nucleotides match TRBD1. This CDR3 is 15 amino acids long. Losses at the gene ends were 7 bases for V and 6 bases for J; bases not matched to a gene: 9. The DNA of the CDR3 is TGTGCCAGCACCCCAGGGGGAGGGCTTAATTCACCCCTCCACTTT. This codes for CASTPGGGLNSPLHF.

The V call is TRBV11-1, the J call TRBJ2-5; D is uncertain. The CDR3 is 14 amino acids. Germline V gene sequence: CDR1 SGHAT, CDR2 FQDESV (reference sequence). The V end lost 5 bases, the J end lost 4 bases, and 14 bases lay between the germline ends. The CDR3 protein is CASSQKVPPETQYF. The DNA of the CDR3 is TGTGCCAGCAGCCAGAAGGTCCCGCCAGAGACCCAGTACTTC.

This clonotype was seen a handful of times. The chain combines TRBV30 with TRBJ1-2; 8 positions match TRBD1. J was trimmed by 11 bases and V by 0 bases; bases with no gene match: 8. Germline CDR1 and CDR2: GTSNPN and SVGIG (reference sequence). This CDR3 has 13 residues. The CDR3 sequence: CAWSVRTGISYTF. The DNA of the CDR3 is TGTGCCTGGAGTGTAAGGACAGGGATATCGTACACCTTC.

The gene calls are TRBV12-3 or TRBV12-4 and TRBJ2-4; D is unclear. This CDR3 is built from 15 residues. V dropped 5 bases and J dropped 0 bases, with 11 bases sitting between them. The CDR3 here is CASSKSAGAKNIQYF. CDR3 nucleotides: TGTGCCAGCAGTAAAAGTGCAGGAGCCAAAAACATTCAGTACTTC.

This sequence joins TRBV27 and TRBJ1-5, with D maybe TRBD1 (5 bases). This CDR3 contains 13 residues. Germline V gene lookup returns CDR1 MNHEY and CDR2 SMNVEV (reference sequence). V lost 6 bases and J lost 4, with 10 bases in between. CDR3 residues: CASRGRANQPQHF. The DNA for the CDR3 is TGTGCCAGCAGGGGACGGGCTAATCAGCCCCAGCATTTT.

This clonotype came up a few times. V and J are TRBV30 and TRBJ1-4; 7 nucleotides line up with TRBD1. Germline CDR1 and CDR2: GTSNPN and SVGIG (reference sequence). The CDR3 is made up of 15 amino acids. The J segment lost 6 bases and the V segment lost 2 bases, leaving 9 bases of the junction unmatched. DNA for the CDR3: TGTGCCTGGAGTAAAAGACAGGGAGTACATGAAAAACTGTTTTTT. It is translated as CAWSKRQGVHEKLFF.

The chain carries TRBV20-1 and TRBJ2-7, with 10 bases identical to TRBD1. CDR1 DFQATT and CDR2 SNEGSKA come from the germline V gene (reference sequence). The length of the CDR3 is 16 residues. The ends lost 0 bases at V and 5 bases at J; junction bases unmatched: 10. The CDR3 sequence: CSARDLGTGESNEQYF. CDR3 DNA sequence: TGCAGTGCTAGAGATCTGGGGACAGGGGAATCTAACGAGCAGTACTTC.

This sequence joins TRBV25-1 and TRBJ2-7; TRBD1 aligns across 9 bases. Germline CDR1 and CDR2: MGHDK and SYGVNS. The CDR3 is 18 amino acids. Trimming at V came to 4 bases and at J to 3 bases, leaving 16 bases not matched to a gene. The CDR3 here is CASSGPGGQGFSSYEQYF. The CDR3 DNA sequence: TGTGCCAGCAGTGGCCCAGGGGGACAGGGTTTCAGTAGCTACGAGCAGTACTTC.